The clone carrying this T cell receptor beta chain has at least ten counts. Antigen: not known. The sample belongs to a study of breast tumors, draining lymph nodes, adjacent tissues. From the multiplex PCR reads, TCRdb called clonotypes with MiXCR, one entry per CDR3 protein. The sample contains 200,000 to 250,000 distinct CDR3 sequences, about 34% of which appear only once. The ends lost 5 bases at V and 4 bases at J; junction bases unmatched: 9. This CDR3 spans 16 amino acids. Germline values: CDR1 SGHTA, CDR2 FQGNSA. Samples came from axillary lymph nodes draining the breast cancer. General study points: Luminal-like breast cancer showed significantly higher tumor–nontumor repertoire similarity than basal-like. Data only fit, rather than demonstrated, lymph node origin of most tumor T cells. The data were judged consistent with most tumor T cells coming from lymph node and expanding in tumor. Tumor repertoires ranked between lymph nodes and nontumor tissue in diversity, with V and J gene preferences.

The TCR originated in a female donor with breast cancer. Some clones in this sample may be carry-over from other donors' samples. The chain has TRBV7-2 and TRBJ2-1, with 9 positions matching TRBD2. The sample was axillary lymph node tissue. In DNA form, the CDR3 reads TGTGCCAGCAGCCTAAAGACTAGCGGAAGGTACAATGAGCAGTTCTTC. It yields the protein CASSLKTSGRYNEQFF.